In its sample, the clone carrying this TCR beta chain was seen many times. Those patients picked for sequencing had displayed CD8+CD57+ cell expansion on flow cytometry. TCR beta VDJ combinations and CDR3 sequences were profiled from genomic DNA. TCRdb redid the calling of the reads with MiXCR, one entry per CDR3 protein. The table records over 250,000 distinct CDR3 sequences, 56% of them present only once. J lost 3 bases, V lost 4 bases, and 3 bases had no gene match. CDR1 DFQATT and CDR2 SNEGSKA come from the germline V gene (reference sequence). This CDR3 spans 14 amino acids. This record comes from a study of CD8+CD57+ T cells in acquired aplastic anemia. Whole-study context: On average, sorted CD4+ and CD8+ cells gave about 3.1 ug of DNA.

The sample comprised sorted CD4+, CD8+, or CD8+CD57+ T cells (not recorded which) from PBMCs. This receptor was obtained from a human donor with aplastic anemia. V usage is TRBV20-1 and J usage is TRBJ2-4, with 10 bases aligning to TRBD2. CDR3: CSATSGSNKNIQYF. The CDR3 nucleotides are TGCAGTGCTACTAGCGGGAGTAACAAAAACATTCAGTACTTC.